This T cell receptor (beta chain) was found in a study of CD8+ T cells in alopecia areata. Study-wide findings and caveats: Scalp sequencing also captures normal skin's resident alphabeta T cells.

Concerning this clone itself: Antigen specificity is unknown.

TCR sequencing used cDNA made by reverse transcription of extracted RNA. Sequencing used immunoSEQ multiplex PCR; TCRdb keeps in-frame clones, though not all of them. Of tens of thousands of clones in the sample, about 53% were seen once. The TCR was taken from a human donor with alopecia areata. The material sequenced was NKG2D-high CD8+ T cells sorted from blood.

The CDR3 loop reads CASSVGGYITDTQYF. CDR3 nucleotides: TGTGCCAGCAGCGTAGGGGGGTACATCACAGATACGCAGTATTTT. V is TRBV9 and J is TRBJ2-3; the D call may be TRBD1 or TRBD2 (5 bases each). The CDR3 consists of 15 residues. V lost 0 bases and J lost 2, with 10 bases in between. Germline assignment: CDR1 SGDLS and CDR2 YYNGEE. The complete variable domain, with remaining parts taken from reference TRBV9 and TRBJ2-3, reads DSGVTQTPKHLITATGQRVTLRCSPRSGDLSVYWYQQSLDQGLQFLIQYYNGEERAKGNILERFSAQQFPDLHSELNLSSLELGDSALYFCASSVGGYITDTQYFGPGTRLTVL.